Reported below is one T cell receptor beta chain. The clone's antigen remains unknown. No base-level quality is on record; no much larger clone is a single base apart. The data derive from a study of cytomegalovirus exposure and HLA in healthy donors (dated by TCRdb to about 2017). Describing the broader study: According to an earlier analysis of 587 of the donors, 150 million to 200 million T cells yielded roughly 110 million unique TCR beta sequences and about 280 Gb of sequence data. Among some 400 genotyped donors of the cohort, an average of around 250,000 unique TCR beta nucleotide sequences was sequenced per donor, of which approximately 18% were non-productive. Every repertoire in the discovery cohort had been generated on one and the same sequencing platform. The aim of the study was to test whether cataloging public T cell receptors could identify signatures of past pathogen exposure. Among the roughly 400 genotyped donors, under 90% belonged to the genetic ancestry cluster associated with self-reported Caucasian donors. A later genetic analysis used genome-wide SNP genotypes for 398 of the 666 donors, treating that subset as a discovery cohort. Because of strong linkage in the cohort, five DR-DQ haplotypes were treated as single units for association and clustering. The study profiled the T cell repertoires of 666 subjects by immunosequencing and related them to cytomegalovirus serostatus. Class I and class II HLA loci were covered by the typing at four-digit resolution. A later analysis re-analyzed previously published TCR beta repertoires from 500 to 700 donors and added high-resolution HLA genotyping to study TCR occurrence patterns. In an earlier analysis of about 590 of the donors, high-throughput TCR beta sequencing was used to judge whether each TCR beta V gene segment behaved as functional or pseudogenic. Besides the first cohort of 550 to 750 subjects, a separate validation cohort made up of 95 to 150 different subjects was used. Typing coverage differed by locus: A, B, C, DRB1 and DQB1 were typed in roughly 620-630 donors, DQA1 in approximately 520, DPA1 in around 610, and DPB1 in 450 to 480. Alongside the repertoire data, information on donor age, sex, ethnicity and CMV serostatus was compiled. Rather than using new phenotypic data, the later analysis identified candidate immune exposures from TCR beta sequences and from how often those sequences occurred across donors. About 280 gigabases of sequencing data and 75 million to 85 million unique TCR sequences made up an early release that covered under 750 HLA-typed donors. The study combined high-throughput TCR immunosequencing, statistical association of individual TCRs with disease status, and machine learning to predict cytomegalovirus infection status. Overall study outcomes, separate from this receptor: Compared with the roughly 710-donor mean, donors in an Asian-associated ancestry cluster had fewer N-insertions in productive TCRs, according to a later genetic analysis. A later analysis associated about 17,000 TCR beta sequences with specific HLA alleles at a false discovery rate of 0.05. A further reported finding was that TCR beta sequences accurately predicted the HLA-A and HLA-B alleles for most subjects in the first cohort. Immune exposure information for the cohort was limited to CMV serostatus. When HLA alleles, especially DR and DQ, strongly co-occurred, TCR associations were difficult to assign to individual alleles. In an earlier analysis of approximately 590 of the donors, most TCR beta V segments were observed in productive rearrangements about 87% or about 30% of the time, broadly matching IMGT annotations. According to a later analysis, TCR association rates differed among HLA loci, with DRB1 alleles showing the most associated TCRs and HLA-C alleles showing the fewest. Because HLA typing was missing for some donors at each locus, association tests included only the typed subset. Compared with equally common non-associated chains, HLA-associated TCR beta chains in a later analysis were more clonally expanded and had lower generation probabilities. This cohort had only TCR beta chains sequenced, and the lack of alpha or paired-chain data limited which features could be detected. While some public TCRs were present in many individuals, most TCR sequences turned up only very rarely across donors. Several of the top co-occurrence clusters appeared to be linked to parvovirus B19, influenza, CMV and Epstein-Barr virus, according to a later analysis. In a later analysis, most CMV-associated TCR beta chains were found to appear HLA-restricted, with HLA associations seemingly driven largely by CMV exposure. Roughly uniform sequencing depth across donors was assumed in presence/absence analyses, although this assumption may not hold. V-gene and J-gene trimming of TCR beta chains was associated with a missense DCLRE1C variant in a later genetic analysis, and the association was replicated in an independent cohort. The authors suggested that the approach could potentially be generalized to other disease states and immunological phenotypes. A cluster of highly shared sequence variants was judged likely to represent a technical artifact of the sequencing pipeline. A few of the identified cytomegalovirus-associated TCR beta chains were confirmed in vitro to be specific for cytomegalovirus antigens. Some IMGT-functional V segments, including TRBV6-2 and TRBV6-3, could not be told apart with the 87-base-pair reads, so those segments were excluded. A total of roughly 160 TCR beta chains were listed by the study as associated with cytomegalovirus. Linkage disequilibrium might explain the correlated functional status among segregating V segments, but an unknown experimental factor could not be ruled out. The classifier was reported to diagnose cytomegalovirus status with high specificity and sensitivity in both the original cohort and the validation cohort. The earlier analysis of 450 to 700 of the donors excluded some 16 rarely observed V segments, including chromosome 9 orphons, because counts were too low.

Libraries were prepared through the immunoSEQ multiplex PCR assay. For the multiplex PCR, a mixture combining 60 forward primers for TCR Vbeta segments and 13 reverse primers for TCR Jbeta segments was used. A multiplex PCR assay on genomic DNA amplified the CDR3 region of rearranged TCR beta genes. On the Illumina HiSeq System, the amplified TCR beta libraries were sequenced as 87-base-pair reads. Under the source paper's analysis protocol: In a later analysis, tens of millions of unique TCR beta chains were counted across the 500 to 850 repertoires, and roughly 11 million of these chains were shared by at least two donors. Raw reads were error-corrected and collapsed into unique sequences by a nearest-neighbor algorithm in which closely related sequences were merged to remove PCR and sequencing errors. V, D and J gene segments were assigned by aligning CDR3 sequences to IMGT reference sequences. Each retained sequence needed at least a six-nucleotide match to both a V gene segment and a J gene segment. Rearrangements were called productive when the CDR3 lacked stop codons and stayed in frame with V and J; all others were non-productive. Following IMGT convention, CDR3 was defined as the stretch from the second conserved V-encoded cysteine up to the conserved J-encoded phenylalanine. The earlier analysis of some 580 of the donors excluded any sequence lacking an unambiguous match to a single V gene segment. An earlier analysis of 587 of the donors classified V segments as functional when productive rearrangements were above 56.7% and as segregating when the standard deviation between donors was above 5%. To diagnose cytomegalovirus status from the catalog of TCR beta chain sequences, a statistical classification framework was built. In a later analysis, TCR nucleotide sequences were compared against IMGT/GENE-DB human TR gene sequences so that V and J genes could be assigned. In a later analysis, CDR3 sequences and most-parsimonious VDJ recombination scenarios were assigned using the TCRdist pipeline. In a later analysis, each TCR beta chain was defined by its CDR3 amino acid sequence together with its V-gene family, and reads without a unique V-gene family were excluded. In a later analysis, around 650 highly shared, low-generation-probability nucleotide sequences were removed to address suspected cross-contamination and a sequencing artifact. In a later analysis, a clonal expansion index for each public chain was calculated from normalized within-repertoire ranks of inferred template counts. Generation probabilities in a later analysis came from a VDJ recombination model fitted to out-of-frame rearrangements, and those results were checked against IGoR. In a later analysis, hypergeometric tests were used to score TCR-TCR, TCR-HLA and TCR-CMV co-occurrence, with a repertoire-size bias correction applied to TCR pairs. In a later analysis, false discovery rates were estimated by permuting HLA or CMV assignments 20 times. In a later analysis, co-occurring TCRs were grouped with DBSCAN, and TCRdist sequence similarity was added when clustering was performed within HLA-allele-positive subsets. Co-occurrence clustering excluded repertoires with fewer than 30,000 or more than 120,000 public chains, plus five with anomalous nucleotide sharing. Here the immuneACCESS table is served through TCRdb, limited to in-frame sequences with V and J called. Missing clones are a known gap in these copies; in checked studies unresolved V genes cover under half, and the rest lacks a known reason. V, J and clone size are taken as reported in that table, and D and trimming were inferred from the DNA itself. The sample table records about 190,000 clones; more than 75% of these occur just once. Approximately 2% of the sample is in the top ten clones.

The germline V gene sets CDR1 to SGDLS and CDR2 to YYNGEE. V has 4 bases trimmed and J has 7 bases trimmed; junction bases matching no gene number 7. From its cysteine to its phenylalanine, the CDR3 spans 14 amino acids. The entry retains the CDR3 DNA only, 42 bases that are in frame from base 1. The cohort consisted of 600 to 750 healthy bone marrow donors. At the time of sampling, all cohort members were nominally healthy, though unrecorded immune exposures were likely present. The donor tested CMV seronegative, placing the donor among the approximately 400 seronegative members of the cohort. Every donor gave a peripheral blood sample, and the peripheral blood mononuclear cells from that sample were used for TCR beta sequencing. Genomic DNA extraction from the blood cell samples was performed with the Qiagen DNeasy Blood Extraction Kit.

The sample comprised PBMCs. The sequence is built from TRBV9 and TRBJ2-7; TRBD1 aligns with 11 central bases. The TCR originated in a woman aged 18 to 35 in good health and CMV-seronegative. CDR3 reads: CASSSGTGGVEQYF. The sequenced DNA is TGTGCCAGCAGCTCAGGGACAGGGGGGGTAGAGCAGTACTTC.